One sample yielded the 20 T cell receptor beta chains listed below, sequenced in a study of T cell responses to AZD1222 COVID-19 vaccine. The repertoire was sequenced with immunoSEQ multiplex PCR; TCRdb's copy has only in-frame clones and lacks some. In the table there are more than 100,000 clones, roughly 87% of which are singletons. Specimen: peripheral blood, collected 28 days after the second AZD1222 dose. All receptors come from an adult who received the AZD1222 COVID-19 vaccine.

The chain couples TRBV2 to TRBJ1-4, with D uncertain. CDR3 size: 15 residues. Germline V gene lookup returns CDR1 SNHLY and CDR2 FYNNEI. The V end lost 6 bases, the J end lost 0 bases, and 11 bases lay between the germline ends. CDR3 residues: CASSRFHTTNEKLFF. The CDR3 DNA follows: TGTGCCAGCAGCAGATTCCACACAACTAATGAAAAACTGTTTTTT.

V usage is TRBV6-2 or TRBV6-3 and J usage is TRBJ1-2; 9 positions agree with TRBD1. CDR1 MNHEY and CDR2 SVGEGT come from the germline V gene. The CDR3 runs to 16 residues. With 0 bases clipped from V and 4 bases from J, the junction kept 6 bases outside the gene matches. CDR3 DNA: TGTGCCAGCAGTTACTCCCGGGACAGGGTGAGCTATGGCTACACCTTC. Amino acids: CASSYSRDRVSYGYTF.

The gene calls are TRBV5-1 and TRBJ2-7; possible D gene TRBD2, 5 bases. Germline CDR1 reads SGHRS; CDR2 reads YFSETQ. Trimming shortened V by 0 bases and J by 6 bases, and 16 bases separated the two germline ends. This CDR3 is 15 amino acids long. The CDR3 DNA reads TGCGCCAGCAGCTTGGGGACTGGGATATCGGGCGAGCAGTACTTC. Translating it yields CASSLGTGISGEQYF. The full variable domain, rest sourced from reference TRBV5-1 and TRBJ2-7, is KAGVTQTPRYLIKTRGQQVTLSCSPISGHRSVSWYQQTPGQGLQFLFEYFSETQRNKGNFPGRFSGRQFSNSRSEMNVSTLELGDSALYLCASSLGTGISGEQYFGPGTRLTVT.

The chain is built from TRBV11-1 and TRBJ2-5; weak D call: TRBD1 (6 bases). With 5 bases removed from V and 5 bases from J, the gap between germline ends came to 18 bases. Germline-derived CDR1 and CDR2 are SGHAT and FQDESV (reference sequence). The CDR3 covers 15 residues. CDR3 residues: CASSEPPRGLETQYF. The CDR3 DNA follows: TGTGCCAGCAGCGAACCCCCCAGGGGTTTGGAGACCCAGTACTTC.

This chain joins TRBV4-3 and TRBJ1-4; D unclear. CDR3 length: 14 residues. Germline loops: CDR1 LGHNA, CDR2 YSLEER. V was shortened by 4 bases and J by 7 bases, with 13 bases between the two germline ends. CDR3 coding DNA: TGCGCCAGCAGCCCTCAAACGGCCTCTGAAAAACTGTTTTTT. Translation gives CASSPQTASEKLFF.

For the CDR3, the DNA is TGCAGCGTTGAAGACCCAACGACAGGACCACCCCACATTCAGTACTTC. Its translation is CSVEDPTTGPPHIQYF. The chain employs TRBV29-1 and TRBJ2-4, with a possible D match to TRBD1 (6 bases). The CDR3 totals 16 residues. Trimming removed 0 bases at V and 8 bases at J, with 20 bases between. Germline values: CDR1 SQVTM, CDR2 ANQGSEA.

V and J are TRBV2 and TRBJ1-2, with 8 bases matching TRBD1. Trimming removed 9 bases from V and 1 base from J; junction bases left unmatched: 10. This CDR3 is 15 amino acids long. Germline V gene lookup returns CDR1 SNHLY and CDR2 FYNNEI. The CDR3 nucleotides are TGTGCCAGACAAGTCGACAGGGGACTTAACTATGGCTACACCTTC. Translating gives CARQVDRGLNYGYTF.

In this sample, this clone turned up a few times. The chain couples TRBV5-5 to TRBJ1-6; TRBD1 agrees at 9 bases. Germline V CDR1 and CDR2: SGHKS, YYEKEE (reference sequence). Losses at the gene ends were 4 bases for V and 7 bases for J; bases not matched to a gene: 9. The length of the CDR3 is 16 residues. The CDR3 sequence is CASSRNTGTGNSPLHF. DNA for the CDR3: TGTGCCAGCAGCCGAAATACTGGGACAGGGAATTCACCCCTCCACTTT.

CDR3 nucleotide sequence: TGTGCCAGCAGCAAATGTGGGTTTGGGGGGGTTTATTTCCCTAGCACAGATACGCAGTATTTT. It yields the protein CASSKCGFGGVYFPSTDTQYF. The chain joins TRBV21-1 to TRBJ2-3; TRBD2 was called by the table and not checked on the DNA. TRBV21-1 is deemed a pseudogene. The length of the CDR3 is 21 residues.

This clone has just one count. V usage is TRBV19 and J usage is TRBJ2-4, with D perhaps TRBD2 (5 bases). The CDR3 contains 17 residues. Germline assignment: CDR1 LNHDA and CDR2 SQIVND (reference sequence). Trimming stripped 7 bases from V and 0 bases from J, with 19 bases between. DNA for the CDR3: TGTGCCAGTACTAAGGAGGCAGGAATCCTAGCCAAAAACATTCAGTACTTC. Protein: CASTKEAGILAKNIQYF.

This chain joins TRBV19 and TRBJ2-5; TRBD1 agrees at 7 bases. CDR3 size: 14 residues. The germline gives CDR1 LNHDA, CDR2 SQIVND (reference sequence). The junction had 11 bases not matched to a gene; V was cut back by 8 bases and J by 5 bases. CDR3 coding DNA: TGTGCCAGTGGGCGAGGACAGGTCGGGGAGACCCAGTACTTC. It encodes CASGRGQVGETQYF.

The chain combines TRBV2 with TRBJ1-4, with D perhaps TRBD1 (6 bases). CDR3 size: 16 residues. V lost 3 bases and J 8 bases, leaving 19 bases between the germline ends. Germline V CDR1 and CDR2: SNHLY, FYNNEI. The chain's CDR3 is CASSDIVRGGGEKLFF. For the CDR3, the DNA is TGTGCCAGCAGTGATATTGTCAGGGGCGGGGGAGAAAAACTGTTTTTT. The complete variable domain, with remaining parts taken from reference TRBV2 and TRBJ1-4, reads EPEVTQTPSHQVTQMGQEVILRCVPISNHLYFYWYRQILGQKVEFLVSFYNNEISEKSEIFDDQFSVERPDGSNFTLKIRSTKLEDSAMYFCASSDIVRGGGEKLFFGSGTQLSVL.

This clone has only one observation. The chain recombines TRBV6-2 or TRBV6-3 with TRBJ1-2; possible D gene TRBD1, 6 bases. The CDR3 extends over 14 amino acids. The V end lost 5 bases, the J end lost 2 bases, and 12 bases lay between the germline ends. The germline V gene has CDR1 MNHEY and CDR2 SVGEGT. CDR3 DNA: TGTGCCAGCAGTGGTTGGGGGCAAAACTATGGCTACACCTTC. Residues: CASSGWGQNYGYTF.

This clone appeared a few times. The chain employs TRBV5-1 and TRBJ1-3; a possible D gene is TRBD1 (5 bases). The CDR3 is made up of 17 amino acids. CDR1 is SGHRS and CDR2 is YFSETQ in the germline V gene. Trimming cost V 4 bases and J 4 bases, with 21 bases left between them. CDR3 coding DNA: TGCGCCAGCAGCCAGGGACTCTTGAGCTTCCCCGGAAACACCATATATTTT. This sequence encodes CASSQGLLSFPGNTIYF. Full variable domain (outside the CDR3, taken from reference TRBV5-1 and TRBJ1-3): KAGVTQTPRYLIKTRGQQVTLSCSPISGHRSVSWYQQTPGQGLQFLFEYFSETQRNKGNFPGRFSGRQFSNSRSEMNVSTLELGDSALYLCASSQGLLSFPGNTIYFGEGSWLTVV.

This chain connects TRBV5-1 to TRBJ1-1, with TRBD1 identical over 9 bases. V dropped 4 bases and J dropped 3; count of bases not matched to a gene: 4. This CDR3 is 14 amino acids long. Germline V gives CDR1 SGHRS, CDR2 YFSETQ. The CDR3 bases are TGCGCCAGCAGCCAACAGGGGGCAGACACTGAAGCTTTCTTT. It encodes CASSQQGADTEAFF.

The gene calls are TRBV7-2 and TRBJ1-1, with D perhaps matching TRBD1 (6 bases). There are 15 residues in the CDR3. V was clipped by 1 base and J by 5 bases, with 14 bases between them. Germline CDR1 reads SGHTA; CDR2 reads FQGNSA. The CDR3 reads CASSLEGGGQTEAFF. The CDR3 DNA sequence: TGTGCCAGCAGCTTAGAAGGGGGTGGCCAGACTGAAGCTTTCTTT.

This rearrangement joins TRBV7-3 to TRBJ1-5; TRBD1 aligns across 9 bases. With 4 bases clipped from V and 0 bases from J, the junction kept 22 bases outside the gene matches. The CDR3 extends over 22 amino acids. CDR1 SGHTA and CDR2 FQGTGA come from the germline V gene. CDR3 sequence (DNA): TGTGCCAGCAGCTCGTCCGTCCCTTTCTCGGACAGGGGCGATTATAGCAATCAGCCCCAGCATTTT. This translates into CASSSSVPFSDRGDYSNQPQHF.

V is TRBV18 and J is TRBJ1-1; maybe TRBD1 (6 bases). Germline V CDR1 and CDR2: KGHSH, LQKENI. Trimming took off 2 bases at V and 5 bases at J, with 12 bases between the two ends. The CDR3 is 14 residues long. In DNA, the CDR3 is TGTGCCAGCTCACCATATACAGGGAATACTGAAGCTTTCTTT. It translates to CASSPYTGNTEAFF.

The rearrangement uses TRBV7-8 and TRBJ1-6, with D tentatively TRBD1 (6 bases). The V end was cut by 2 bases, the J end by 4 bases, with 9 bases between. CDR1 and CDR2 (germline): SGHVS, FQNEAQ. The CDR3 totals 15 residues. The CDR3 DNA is TGTGCCAGCAGCTTATCACAGGGATATAATTCACCCCTCCACTTT. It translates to CASSLSQGYNSPLHF.

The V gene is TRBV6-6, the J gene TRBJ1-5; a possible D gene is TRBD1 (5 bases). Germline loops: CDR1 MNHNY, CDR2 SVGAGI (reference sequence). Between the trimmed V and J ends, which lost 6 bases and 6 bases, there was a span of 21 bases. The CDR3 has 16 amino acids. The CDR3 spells CASRESSRVSRQPQHF. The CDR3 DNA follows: TGTGCCAGCAGAGAATCCAGCAGGGTTTCGCGTCAGCCCCAGCATTTT.